This T cell receptor beta chain originates from a study of blood T cell repertoires in COVID-19. Study background: COVID-19 samples, acute and convalescent, were from the United States, Italy and Spain.

Notes on this clone: This sample also contains other DNA sequences that code for the same CDR3.

The CDR3 runs 12 residues. Germline CDR1 is LNHDA and CDR2 is SQIVND (reference sequence). V lost 5 bases and J 4 bases, leaving 6 bases between the germline ends. Original methodology: Cell counts per sample came from amplifying reference gene primers. The repertoire was sequenced with immunoSEQ multiplex PCR; TCRdb's copy has only in-frame clones and lacks some. V, J and clone size derive from that table, while D and trimming were established from the DNA sequence. The sample gives about 230,000 clones, approximately 81% of which show up once; around 0.98% is in the top ten. The sequence was collected from a man aged 40-49 years with acute or convalescent COVID-19. Material for sequencing was peripheral blood. The genes are TRBV19 and TRBJ2-1; no firm D call. This CDR3 reads CASSASYNEQFF. Written as DNA, the CDR3 is TGTGCCAGTAGTGCCAGTTACAATGAGCAGTTCTTC.